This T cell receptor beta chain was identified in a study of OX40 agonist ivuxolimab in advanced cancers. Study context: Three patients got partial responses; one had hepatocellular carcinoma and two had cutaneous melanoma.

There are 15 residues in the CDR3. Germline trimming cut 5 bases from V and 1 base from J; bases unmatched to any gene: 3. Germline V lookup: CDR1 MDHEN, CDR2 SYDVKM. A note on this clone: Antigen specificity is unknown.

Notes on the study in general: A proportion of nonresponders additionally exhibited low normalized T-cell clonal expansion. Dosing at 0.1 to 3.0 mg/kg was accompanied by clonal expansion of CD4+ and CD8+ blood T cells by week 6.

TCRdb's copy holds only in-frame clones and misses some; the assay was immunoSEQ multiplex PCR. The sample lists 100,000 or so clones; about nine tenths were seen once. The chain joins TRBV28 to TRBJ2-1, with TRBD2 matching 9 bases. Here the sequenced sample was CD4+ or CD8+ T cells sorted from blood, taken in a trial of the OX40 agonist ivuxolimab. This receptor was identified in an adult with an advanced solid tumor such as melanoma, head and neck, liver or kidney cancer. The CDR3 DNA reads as TGTGCCAGCAGTCTTAGCGGGAGTTCCTACAATGAGCAGTTCTTC. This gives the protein CASSLSGSSYNEQFF. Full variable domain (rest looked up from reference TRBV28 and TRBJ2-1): DVKVTQSSRYLVKRTGEKVFLECVQDMDHENMFWYRQDPGLGLRLIYFSYDVKMKEKGDIPEGYSVSREKKERFSLILESASTNQTSMYLCASSLSGSSYNEQFFGPGTRLTVL.